The clone carrying this TCR beta chain has more than one count but fewer than ten. Its antigen is not identified. V lost 10 bases, J lost 2 bases, and 8 bases stayed unmatched. CDR3 length equals 13 residues. Germline values: CDR1 LNHDA, CDR2 SQIVND (reference sequence). The entry originates in a study of cytomegalovirus exposure and HLA in healthy donors. Broader study findings: TCR beta chains associated with HLA were, in a later analysis, more clonally expanded than equally common others. It was reported in a later analysis that an Asian-associated ancestry cluster showed fewer N-insertions than the approximately 700-donor mean. In vitro assays verified that three CMV-associated chains recognized CMV antigens specifically.

The study ran its PCR with 60 Vbeta and 13 Jbeta primers. Produced via immunoSEQ multiplex PCR; TCRdb's table is partial and in-frame only. The data show about 200,000 clones, 75% to 85% seen once. Material: PBMCs. This clonotype was obtained from a male donor in good health and CMV-seropositive. This chain uses TRBV19 with TRBJ2-7, with 7 positions matching TRBD2. CDR3 sequence reads: CATGEGLTYEQYF. Here the CDR3 DNA reads TGTGCCACGGGGGAGGGATTGACCTACGAGCAGTACTTC.